This entry lists 29 T cell receptor beta chains sequenced from one sample in a study of cytomegalovirus exposure and HLA in healthy donors. The PCR contained 60 Vbeta and 13 Jbeta primers. Here immunoSEQ multiplex PCR was the method, and the copy in TCRdb shows in-frame clones only, minus some. The sample records about 120,000 clones, around 84% being singletons. Material for sequencing was PBMCs. The receptors derive from a woman aged 30 to 39 in good health and CMV-seronegative.

The chain combines TRBV19 with TRBJ1-5; TRBD1 aligns across 10 bases. CDR3 length: 13 residues. Germline values: CDR1 LNHDA, CDR2 SQIVND (reference sequence). The V gene end was trimmed by 5 bases and the J gene end by 8 bases; junction bases not matched to a gene: 3. CDR3 bases: TGTGCCAGTAGTTGGACAGGGGGGGAGCCCCAGCATTTT. Residues: CASSWTGGEPQHF.

V and J are TRBV6-6 and TRBJ1-1, with 8 bases identical to TRBD1. V lost 2 bases, J lost 0 bases, and 5 bases stayed unmatched. The CDR3 loop spans 16 amino acids. CDR1 is MNHNY and CDR2 is SVGAGI in the germline V gene (reference sequence). The CDR3, as DNA: TGTGCCAGCAGTTACCCTTGGACAGGGATGAACACTGAAGCTTTCTTT. This translates into CASSYPWTGMNTEAFF.

V and J are TRBV5-4 and TRBJ2-2; 7 nucleotides line up with TRBD1. CDR1 and CDR2 (germline): SGHNT, YYREEE (reference sequence). The J segment lost 2 bases and the V segment lost 4 bases, leaving 5 bases of the junction unmatched. CDR3 length equals 15 residues. The CDR3 region is CASSRTGVNTGELFF. In DNA form, the CDR3 reads TGTGCCAGCAGCCGGACAGGCGTTAACACCGGGGAGCTGTTTTTT. The variable domain in full, with the rest retrieved from reference TRBV5-4 and TRBJ2-2, is ETGVTQSPTHLIKTRGQQVTLRCSSQSGHNTVSWYQQALGQGPQFIFQYYREEENGRGNFPPRFSGLQFPNYSSELNVNALELDDSALYLCASSRTGVNTGELFFGEGSRLTVL.

V gene TRBV27 combines with J gene TRBJ2-7; 11 bases agree with TRBD2. CDR1 is MNHEY and CDR2 is SMNVEV in the germline V gene (reference sequence). CDR3 size: 14 residues. V was pared by 7 bases and J by 7 bases, with 9 bases of the junction left unmatched. Written as DNA, the CDR3 is TGTGCCAGCAAGACTAGCGGGGCTGTCTGGGAGCAGTACTTC. Translated, it gives CASKTSGAVWEQYF.

The chain employs TRBV28 and TRBJ2-5; possibly TRBD1 for D (5 bases). The J call may be faulty, since TRBJ2-7 better matches the DNA end. Germline V gene data show CDR1 as MDHEN and CDR2 as SYDVKM. This CDR3 has 15 amino acids. The CDR3: CASSFGQGISYEQYF. The CDR3 region has the DNA TGTGCCAGCAGTTTTGGCCAGGGTATCTCGTACGAGCAGTACTTC.

The CDR3: CASRYRDRGYEQYF. CDR3 in DNA: TGTGCCAGCAGATACCGGGACAGGGGATACGAGCAGTACTTC. The rearrangement links TRBV28 to TRBJ2-7, with 10 bases identical to TRBD1. Germline trimming cut 6 bases from V and 4 bases from J; bases unmatched to any gene: 6. This CDR3 is built from 14 residues. Germline lookup yields CDR1 MDHEN and CDR2 SYDVKM.

V is TRBV7-2 and J is TRBJ1-1, with no clear D. Trimming removed 4 bases at V and 4 bases at J, with 13 bases between. Germline-derived CDR1 and CDR2 are SGHTA and FQGNSA. CDR3 length: 14 residues. The CDR3 DNA reads as TGTGCCAGCAGCTCCGCTTATGGAGCCACTGAAGCTTTCTTT. Translating gives CASSSAYGATEAFF.

This chain connects TRBV4-2 to TRBJ2-1; tentative D call: TRBD2 (6 bases). Germline V gene lookup returns CDR1 LGHNA and CDR2 YNFKEQ. The CDR3 has 16 residues. Trimming shortened V by 4 bases and J by 6 bases, and 19 bases separated the two germline ends. CDR3 sequence (DNA): TGTGCCAGCAGCCTGAAGGGACTCGAGGGTGGCAATGAGCAGTTCTTC. This codes for CASSLKGLEGGNEQFF.

J is TRBJ2-1 and V is TRBV7-9; the match to TRBD2 covers 9 bases. V trimming: 5 bases; J trimming: 3 bases; junction bases outside the gene matches: 5. Germline loops: CDR1 SEHNR, CDR2 FQNEAQ (reference sequence). The CDR3 runs 15 residues. CDR3 protein: CASSPRTSDYNEQFF. The DNA for the CDR3 is TGTGCCAGCAGCCCCCGGACTAGCGACTACAATGAGCAGTTCTTC.

V and J are TRBV5-1 and TRBJ1-3; D is perhaps TRBD1 (6 bases). This CDR3 comprises 18 residues. Trimming took off 4 bases at V and 2 bases at J, with 22 bases between the two ends. Germline V gene lookup returns CDR1 SGHRS and CDR2 YFSETQ. The chain's CDR3 is CASSDKMGGGAAGNTIYF. The CDR3 region has the DNA TGCGCCAGCAGCGATAAAATGGGTGGGGGGGCTGCTGGAAACACCATATATTTT.

This clone was observed a handful of times. The V and J genes are TRBV15 and TRBJ1-4; 10 nucleotides match TRBD1. J gave up 1 base and V 5 bases, and 4 bases lay outside the gene matches. The CDR3 sequence is 16 residues long. Germline V gene sequence: CDR1 LNHNV, CDR2 YYDKDF (reference sequence). The CDR3 region is CATSGDRGLTNEKLFF. CDR3 nucleotides: TGTGCCACCAGCGGCGACAGGGGGCTAACTAATGAAAAACTGTTTTTT. The entire variable domain, with the rest obtained from reference TRBV15 and TRBJ1-4, is as follows: DAMVIQNPRYQVTQFGKPVTLSCSQTLNHNVMYWYQQKSSQAPKLLFHYYDKDFNNEADTPDNFQSRRPNTSFCFLDIRSPGLGDTAMYLCATSGDRGLTNEKLFFGSGTQLSVL.

The rearrangement joins TRBV30 to TRBJ2-7, with TRBD2 matching over 13 bases. V trimming: 8 bases; J trimming: 2 bases; junction bases outside the gene matches: 0. The germline V gene has CDR1 GTSNPN and CDR2 SVGIG (reference sequence). The CDR3 contains 12 residues. The CDR3 is CAGTSGTYEQYF. The CDR3 coding sequence is TGTGCCGGGACTAGCGGGACCTACGAGCAGTACTTC. The full variable domain, in which reference TRBV30 and TRBJ2-7 provide the parts outside the CDR3, is SQTIHQWPATLVQPVGSPLSLECTVEGTSNPNLYWYRQAAGRGLQLLFYSVGIGQISSEVPQNLSASRPQDRQFILSSKKLLLSDSGFYLCAGTSGTYEQYFGPGTRLTVT.

The J gene is TRBJ2-5, the V gene TRBV5-4; 14 bases fit TRBD2. Trimming cost V 0 bases and J 0 bases; bases outside gene matches: 1. CDR1 and CDR2 from the germline V gene are SGHNT and YYREEE (reference sequence). This CDR3 spans 17 amino acids. The CDR3 DNA sequence: TGTGCCAGCAGCTTGGGGGGACTAGCGGGAGACCAAGAGACCCAGTACTTC. It yields the protein CASSLGGLAGDQETQYF.

This chain joins TRBV10-3 and TRBJ2-3; the D gene is possibly TRBD2 (6 bases). With 6 bases removed from V and 3 bases from J, the gap between germline ends came to 16 bases. The germline gives CDR1 ENHRY, CDR2 SYGVKD. The CDR3 totals 15 residues. The CDR3 nucleotides are TGTGCCATCAGCCGCGGGAACGTGGGTACAGATACGCAGTATTTT. This gives the protein CAISRGNVGTDTQYF.

The rearrangement links TRBV7-2 to TRBJ2-5; 9 nucleotides match TRBD2. The germline V gene encodes CDR1 SGHTA and CDR2 FQGNSA. The CDR3 spans 15 residues. V gave up 0 bases and J gave up 5 bases; unmatched junction bases: 4. CDR3 bases: TGTGCCAGCAGCTTAGCTAGCGGGGGTGGGGAGACCCAGTACTTC. It yields the protein CASSLASGGGETQYF.

The gene calls are TRBV20-1 and TRBJ2-7; 10 nucleotides match TRBD2. The CDR3 is 11 amino acids. Germline values: CDR1 DFQATT, CDR2 SNEGSKA (reference sequence). The ends lost 4 bases at V and 6 bases at J; junction bases unmatched: 0. This CDR3 is CSAKREGEQYF. For the CDR3, the DNA is TGCAGTGCTAAGCGGGAGGGCGAGCAGTACTTC.

The rearrangement uses TRBV6-5 and TRBJ1-2; 8 bases fit TRBD1. Germline values: CDR1 MNHEY, CDR2 SVGAGI. There are 14 residues in the CDR3. Trimming removed 2 bases from V and 4 bases from J; junction bases left unmatched: 3. DNA for the CDR3: TGTGCCAGCAGTTACCTTACAGGGGGCTATGGCTACACCTTC. It yields the protein CASSYLTGGYGYTF.

V is TRBV19 and J is TRBJ1-1; TRBD1 aligns across 7 bases. The germline gives CDR1 LNHDA, CDR2 SQIVND (reference sequence). The CDR3 spans 15 residues. V lost 2 bases, J lost 1 base, and 4 bases stayed unmatched. Written as DNA, the CDR3 is TGTGCCAGTAGTATAATCTACAGGGGGAACACTGAAGCTTTCTTT. It codes for CASSIIYRGNTEAFF.

The CDR3 region is CASRGQAELYNSPLHF. DNA for the CDR3: TGCGCCAGCAGGGGACAGGCTGAGCTCTATAATTCACCCCTCCACTTT. V and J are TRBV4-1 and TRBJ1-6; 8 bases map to TRBD1. Germline CDR1 and CDR2: MGHRA and YSYEKL. This CDR3 comprises 16 residues. Unmatched junction bases numbered 7, after V lost 6 bases and J lost 3 bases.

This clone was seen a handful of times. The rearrangement joins TRBV30 to TRBJ1-1; weak D call: TRBD1 (5 bases). The ends were cut back, 1 base at V and 13 bases at J, with 19 bases in the middle. The germline gives CDR1 GTSNPN, CDR2 SVGIG (reference sequence). This CDR3 spans 13 amino acids. The CDR3 DNA follows: TGTGCCTGGAGTGGACGGGGGACCGGAGGGGTTTTCTTT. Translated, it gives CAWSGRGTGGVFF.

This chain connects TRBV5-1 to TRBJ2-3; 10 positions match TRBD2. After removal of 5 bases from V and 4 bases from J, the junction contained 4 bases not matched to a gene. This CDR3 contains 14 residues. Germline CDR1 reads SGHRS; CDR2 reads YFSETQ. This CDR3 reads CASRLAGGADTQYF. The CDR3, as DNA: TGCGCCAGCAGGTTAGCGGGAGGCGCAGATACGCAGTATTTT.

The chain recombines TRBV19 with TRBJ1-6; D might be TRBD1 (5 bases). Germline assignment: CDR1 LNHDA and CDR2 SQIVND (reference sequence). The germline V and J ends were trimmed by 6 bases and 8 bases, with 14 bases remaining between them. The CDR3 is 14 residues long. CDR3 bases: TGTGCCAGTAGCGCGGGGGACGGCCATTCACCCCTCCACTTT. Its protein product is CASSAGDGHSPLHF.

This rearrangement joins TRBV5-4 to TRBJ2-2, with TRBD1 matching 7 bases. With V trimmed by 2 bases and J by 7 bases, 5 bases remained unmatched. Germline V gene data show CDR1 as SGHNT and CDR2 as YYREEE (reference sequence). The CDR3 is 14 amino acids. The CDR3 sequence is CASSFEGAGGELFF. The CDR3, as DNA: TGTGCCAGCAGCTTCGAGGGGGCAGGCGGGGAGCTGTTTTTT. The full variable domain, rest sourced from reference TRBV5-4 and TRBJ2-2, is ETGVTQSPTHLIKTRGQQVTLRCSSQSGHNTVSWYQQALGQGPQFIFQYYREEENGRGNFPPRFSGLQFPNYSSELNVNALELDDSALYLCASSFEGAGGELFFGEGSRLTVL.

The chain recombines TRBV19 with TRBJ2-1; no definite D call. The V end was cut by 6 bases, the J end by 4 bases, with 7 bases between. The CDR3 runs 12 residues. CDR1 and CDR2 from the germline V gene are LNHDA and SQIVND (reference sequence). CDR3 DNA: TGTGCCAGTAGCTACCCGTACAATGAGCAGTTCTTC. Translated: CASSYPYNEQFF.

This clone was counted only a few times. The rearrangement links TRBV4-1 to TRBJ1-2, with 7 bases identical to TRBD1. Per the germline V gene, CDR1 is MGHRA and CDR2 is YSYEKL. The CDR3 is 14 residues long. Unmatched junction bases numbered 2, after V lost 2 bases and J lost 2 bases. In DNA, the CDR3 is TGCGCCAGCAGCCAACAACAGGGGAACTATGGCTACACCTTC. It translates to CASSQQQGNYGYTF.

The chain uses TRBV30 and TRBJ1-5; 7 bases are shared with TRBD1. Germline lookup yields CDR1 GTSNPN and CDR2 SVGIG (reference sequence). The CDR3 is 13 residues long. J lost 6 bases, V lost 2 bases, and 4 bases had no gene match. The CDR3 DNA is TGTGCCTGGAGTAACAGGGGACGTCAGCCCCAGCATTTT. This sequence encodes CAWSNRGRQPQHF.

This clone occurred a few times. V usage is TRBV30 and J usage is TRBJ2-7, with 9 nucleotides matching TRBD2. Germline CDR1 reads GTSNPN; CDR2 reads SVGIG (reference sequence). The V and J ends lost 3 bases and 7 bases, in that order; junction bases with no gene match: 4. The CDR3 runs 12 residues. The CDR3 is CAWSGLAWEQYF. The CDR3 DNA reads TGTGCCTGGAGCGGACTAGCGTGGGAGCAGTACTTC.

The chain carries TRBV12-5 and TRBJ1-1; 7 bases fit TRBD1. Germline V gene data show CDR1 as LGHNT and CDR2 as FRNRAP. The J segment lost 1 base and the V segment lost 1 base, leaving 0 bases of the junction unmatched. The CDR3 spans 14 residues. CDR3 DNA sequence: TGTGCTAGTGGTTTGGGGACAGGGAACACTGAAGCTTTCTTT. Translating gives CASGLGTGNTEAFF.

Regarding this clone: Germline and junction disagree at one end, which may indicate a read error. The chain recombines TRBV6-5 with TRBJ2-7; D is perhaps TRBD1 (6 bases). CDR1 is MNHEY and CDR2 is SVGAGI in the germline V gene. This CDR3 comprises 14 residues. The CDR3 DNA reads as TGTGCCAGCAGGTATACAGGGTCCTCCCACGAGCAGTACTTC. The encoded protein is CASRYTGSSHEQYF.